The source of this T cell receptor beta chain is a study of cytomegalovirus exposure and HLA in healthy donors (TCRdb year 2017). With respect to the entire study: An earlier analysis of more than 550 of the donors reported 276 Gb of sequence data and 117 million unique TCR beta sequences obtained from roughly 180 million T cells. Roughly five DR-DQ haplotypes were handled as single units for association and clustering, since linkage in the cohort was strong. To study patterns of TCR occurrence, a later analysis re-analyzed previously published TCR beta repertoires from 650 to 750 donors and added high-resolution HLA genotyping. The study aimed to test whether cataloging public T cell receptors could reveal signatures of past pathogen exposure. An early release that covered several hundred HLA-typed donors contained approximately 300 gigabases of sequencing data and about 84 million unique TCR sequences. In a later genetic analysis, genome-wide SNP genotypes for about 55% of the roughly 670 donors were used, and that subset was treated as a discovery cohort. Rather than using new phenotypic data, the later analysis identified candidate immune exposures from TCR beta sequences and from how often those sequences occurred across donors. HLA typing covered class I and class II loci at four-digit resolution. Typing coverage varied by locus: roughly 629-640 donors for A, B, C, DRB1 and DQB1; 522 for DQA1; 600 to 610 for DPA1; more than 450 for DPB1. The study combined high-throughput TCR immunosequencing, statistical association of individual TCRs with disease status, and machine learning to predict cytomegalovirus infection status. On average, about 200,000 unique TCR beta nucleotide sequences were sequenced per donor among 350 to 400 genotyped donors of the cohort, with roughly 18% of those sequences being non-productive. In addition to the first cohort of approximately 650 subjects, a separate validation cohort of 130 or so different subjects was used. Every repertoire in the discovery cohort had been generated on one and the same sequencing platform. Among the approximately 400 genotyped donors, about 83% belonged to the genetic ancestry cluster associated with self-reported Caucasian donors. Donor age, sex, ethnicity and CMV serostatus were compiled together with the repertoire data. The study profiled the T cell repertoires of around 700 subjects by immunosequencing and related them to cytomegalovirus serostatus. In an earlier analysis of about 590 of the donors, high-throughput TCR beta sequencing was used to judge whether each TCR beta V gene segment behaved as functional or pseudogenic.

What the research found in general, with its limitations: A later analysis found that HLA-associated TCR beta chains were more clonally expanded and had lower generation probabilities than equally common non-associated chains. In vitro tests confirmed that a few of the cytomegalovirus-associated TCR beta chains recognize cytomegalovirus antigens. A further reported finding was that TCR beta sequences accurately predicted the HLA-A and HLA-B alleles for most subjects in the first cohort. Some IMGT-functional V segments, including TRBV6-2 and TRBV6-3, could not be told apart with the 87-base-pair reads, so those segments were excluded. A later analysis found that TCR association rates varied across HLA loci, with DRB1 alleles showing the most associated TCRs and HLA-C alleles the fewest. This cohort had only TCR beta chains sequenced, and the lack of alpha or paired-chain data limited which features could be detected. A later genetic analysis associated a missense DCLRE1C variant with V-gene and J-gene trimming of TCR beta chains, and an independent cohort replicated the association. Linkage disequilibrium might explain the correlated functional status among segregating V segments, but an unknown experimental factor could not be excluded. Across donors, most TCR sequences were observed very rarely, whereas some public TCRs were present in many individuals. In an earlier analysis of some 500 of the donors, most TCR beta V segments appeared in productive rearrangements about 90% or about 30% of the time, broadly matching IMGT annotations. For the cohort, immune exposure information was limited to CMV serostatus. A cluster of highly shared sequence variants was judged likely to represent a technical artifact of the sequencing pipeline. Because counts were too low, fewer than 20 rarely observed V segments, including chromosome 9 orphons, were excluded from the earlier analysis of some 590 of the donors. Roughly uniform sequencing depth across donors was assumed in presence/absence analyses, although this assumption may not hold. The study listed 150 to 200 TCR beta chains as associated with cytomegalovirus. When HLA alleles, especially DR and DQ, strongly co-occurred, TCR associations were difficult to assign to individual alleles. Because HLA typing was unavailable for some donors at each locus, only the typed subset was used in association tests. Compared with the roughly 670-donor mean, donors in an Asian-associated ancestry cluster had fewer N-insertions in productive TCRs, according to a later genetic analysis. According to a later analysis, most CMV-associated TCR beta chains appeared to be HLA-restricted, and the HLA associations seemed to be driven largely by CMV exposure. A later analysis reported that several top co-occurrence clusters appeared linked to parvovirus B19, influenza, CMV and Epstein-Barr virus. It was suggested by the authors that the approach could potentially be generalized to other disease states and immunological phenotypes. At a false discovery rate of 0.05, a later analysis linked around 15,000 TCR beta sequences to specific HLA alleles. The classifier was reported to diagnose cytomegalovirus status with high specificity and sensitivity in both the original cohort and the validation cohort.

From the cysteine up to the phenylalanine, the CDR3 has a length of 14 residues. This entry keeps only the CDR3 DNA: 42 bases, framed from base 1. The junction shows trimming of 1 base on V and 2 bases on J, plus 8 bases between the germline ends. Taken from the germline V gene (reference sequence), the CDR1 and CDR2 loops are SEHNR and FQNEAQ. The library was produced with the immunoSEQ multiplex PCR assay. The multiplex PCR relied on a mix of 60 forward primers for TCR Vbeta segments and 13 reverse primers for TCR Jbeta segments. The CDR3 region of rearranged TCR beta genes was amplified from genomic DNA with a multiplex PCR assay. On the Illumina HiSeq System, the amplified TCR beta libraries were sequenced as 87-base-pair reads. Concerning the study's data processing: Across the roughly 700 repertoires, a later analysis counted 78 million or so unique TCR beta chains, roughly 11 million of which were shared by at least two donors. A nearest-neighbor algorithm error-corrected the raw reads and collapsed the reads into unique sequences, merging closely related sequences to remove PCR and sequencing errors. To assign V, D and J gene segments, CDR3 sequences were aligned to IMGT reference sequences. Each retained sequence needed at least a six-nucleotide match to both a V gene segment and a J gene segment. A rearrangement counted as productive if the CDR3 had no stop codons and remained in frame with V and J, and every other rearrangement counted as non-productive. Following IMGT convention, CDR3 was defined as the stretch from the second conserved V-encoded cysteine to the conserved J-encoded phenylalanine. The earlier analysis of about 590 of the donors excluded sequences that lacked an unambiguous match to a single V gene segment. An earlier analysis of a few hundred of the donors called V segments functional above 56.7% productive rearrangements and segregating when the between-donor standard deviation exceeded 5%. A statistical classification framework was built for diagnosing cytomegalovirus status from the catalog of TCR beta chain sequences. In a later analysis, TCR nucleotide sequences were compared against IMGT/GENE-DB human TR gene sequences so that V and J genes could be assigned. In a later analysis, CDR3 sequences and most-parsimonious VDJ recombination scenarios were assigned using the TCRdist pipeline. In a later analysis, every TCR beta chain was defined by the combination of its CDR3 amino acid sequence and its V-gene family, and reads without a unique V-gene family were dropped. As a way to deal with suspected cross-contamination and a sequencing artifact, a later analysis dropped 450 to 600 nucleotide sequences that were highly shared and had low generation probability. In a later analysis, a clonal expansion index was calculated for each public chain from normalized within-repertoire ranks of inferred template counts. Generation probabilities in a later analysis came from a VDJ recombination model fitted to out-of-frame rearrangements, and those results were checked against IGoR. A later analysis scored TCR-TCR, TCR-HLA and TCR-CMV co-occurrence with hypergeometric tests, applying a repertoire-size bias correction to TCR pairs. A later analysis estimated false discovery rates by permuting HLA or CMV assignments 20 times. In a later analysis, co-occurring TCRs were grouped with DBSCAN, and TCRdist sequence similarity was added when clustering was performed within HLA-allele-positive subsets. For co-occurrence clustering, repertoires with fewer than 30,000 or more than 120,000 public chains were excluded, along with several repertoires with anomalous nucleotide sharing. Here the immuneACCESS table is served through TCRdb, limited to in-frame sequences with V and J called. Missing clones are a known gap in these copies; in checked studies unresolved V genes cover under half, and the rest lacks a known reason. V and J calls and clone size are copied from that table; D and trimming were computed from the DNA. Across this sample there are 100,000 to 150,000 clones, with 80% seen only once. Under 3% of the sample belongs to the ten largest clones.

On this clone: The specificity of this receptor is unknown. Base qualities are not at hand, and no much larger clone is one base apart.

In total, around 600 healthy bone marrow donors made up the cohort. At the time of sampling, every cohort member was nominally healthy, though immune exposures that went unrecorded were likely present. The donor tested CMV seronegative, placing the donor among the 350 or so seronegative members of the cohort. A peripheral blood sample was provided by each donor, and peripheral blood mononuclear cells were used for TCR beta sequencing. Genomic DNA was extracted from the blood cell samples with the Qiagen DNeasy Blood Extraction Kit. Sequenced input: PBMCs. The receptor's source is a young man in good health and CMV-seronegative. The V and J segments used are TRBV7-9 and TRBJ1-2, with the D gene call left open. Here is the DNA: TGTGCCAGCAGCTTAGTGGGCAGGAACTATGGCTACACCTTC. Its protein product is CASSLVGRNYGYTF.